The rows below give T cell receptor beta chains drawn from one sample of a study of blood T cell repertoires in COVID-19. Measured with immunoSEQ multiplex PCR; TCRdb has only the in-frame clones, and not every one. The sample shows about 190,000 clones, roughly 81% of them seen only once. Sequenced: peripheral blood. These receptors were taken from a woman older than 75 with COVID-19, enrolled during active disease. The CDR3 runs from the conserved cysteine through the conserved F or W. A D gene is named only where the DNA matches it firmly. A row's size may be missing; if present it is once, few, many or a size class.

-	TRBV24-1	-	TRBJ2-1	CATSDRAVYNEQFF	TGTGCCACCAGTGATCGCGCGGTTTACAATGAGCAGTTCTTC
-	TRBV7-9	-	TRBJ2-1	CASSLDAGNEQFF	TGTGCCAGCAGCTTAGATGCCGGCAATGAGCAGTTCTTC
-	TRBV5-1	-	TRBJ1-3	CASSLGTPGGTIYF	TGCGCCAGCAGCTTGGGTACACCCGGGGGGACCATATATTTT
few	TRBV15	TRBD1	TRBJ1-1	CATSRGSRGLGTEAFF	TGTGCCACCAGCAGAGGATCCAGGGGGCTTGGCACTGAAGCTTTCTTT
-	TRBV4-3	TRBD1	TRBJ1-2	CASSHADRVRDGYTF	TGCGCCAGCAGCCACGCAGACAGGGTAAGGGATGGCTACACCTTC
-	TRBV18	-	TRBJ1-3	CASSPLTASSGNTIYF	TGTGCCAGCTCACCTCTGACAGCGAGCTCTGGAAACACCATATATTTT
few	TRBV7-6	TRBD1	TRBJ1-1	CASSPGGWVNTEAFF	TGTGCCAGCAGCCCAGGGGGCTGGGTGAACACTGAAGCTTTCTTT
-	TRBV6-5	TRBD1	TRBJ1-4	CASSGQGAHEKLFF	TGTGCCAGCAGCGGACAGGGGGCGCATGAAAAACTGTTTTTT
-	TRBV11-2	-	TRBJ1-3	CASSLAPARVSGNTIYF	TGTGCCAGCAGCTTAGCCCCAGCCAGGGTCTCTGGAAACACCATATATTTT
-	TRBV12-5	-	TRBJ2-3	CASGPSVSTDTQYF	TGTGCTAGTGGCCCCTCGGTGAGCACAGATACGCAGTATTTT
-	TRBV28	-	TRBJ1-1	CASRIRGGTEAFF	TGTGCCAGCAGAATCAGGGGCGGGACTGAAGCTTTCTTT
-	TRBV3-1/TRBV3-2	-	TRBJ1-2	CASSHYPSRLLYGYTF	TGTGCCAGCAGCCATTACCCCTCGCGACTACTCTATGGCTACACCTTC
once	TRBV18	-	TRBJ1-1	CASSREKAWVTEAFF	TGTGCCAGCTCGCGGGAAAAGGCTTGGGTCACTGAAGCTTTCTTT
-	TRBV5-1	TRBD2	TRBJ2-1	CASSLTLAGGPFEQFF	TGCGCCAGCAGCTTGACCCTAGCGGGAGGGCCCTTTGAGCAGTTCTTC
-	TRBV6-2/TRBV6-3	-	TRBJ2-3	CASSPTRTGGADTQYF	TGTGCCAGCAGCCCTACTCGGACAGGAGGGGCAGATACGCAGTATTTT
-	TRBV7-3	-	TRBJ2-7	CASSLGAEYEQYF	TGTGCCAGCAGCTTAGGGGCTGAGTACGAGCAGTACTTC
-	TRBV11-2	-	TRBJ1-2	CASSLDPLGGGSHGYTF	TGTGCCAGCAGCTTAGATCCTTTGGGAGGGGGTAGTCATGGCTACACCTTC
once	TRBV11-2	-	TRBJ2-5	CASSDGQPAQYF	TGTGCCAGCAGCGATGGACAGCCGGCCCAGTACTTC
-	TRBV24-1	-	TRBJ1-5	CATSDQDQPQHF	TGTGCCACCAGTGACCAGGATCAGCCCCAGCATTTT
-	TRBV7-9	-	TRBJ2-7	CASSSNPMSSYEQYF	TGTGCCAGCAGCTCCAACCCCATGAGCTCCTACGAGCAGTACTTC
-	TRBV11-3	TRBD1	TRBJ1-1	CASSSYRDRENEAFF	TGTGCCAGCAGCAGCTACCGGGACAGGGAAAATGAAGCTTTCTTT
-	TRBV29-1	TRBD2	TRBJ2-3	CSYGLAGESDTQYF	TGCAGCTACGGACTAGCGGGAGAGTCAGATACGCAGTATTTT
few	TRBV4-1	-	TRBJ2-6	CASSQRVSGANVLTF	TGCGCCAGCAGCCAGCGTGTGTCTGGGGCCAACGTCCTGACTTTC
-	TRBV6-5	TRBD1	TRBJ2-7	CASRQTGDRSYEQYF	TGTGCCAGCAGACAGACAGGGGACCGCTCCTACGAGCAGTACTTC
-	TRBV7-2	TRBD1	TRBJ1-4	CASSLGGQGVGEKLFF	TGTGCCAGCAGCTTAGGAGGTCAGGGGGTAGGCGAAAAACTGTTTTTT
-	TRBV10-3	-	TRBJ1-3	CAISEGDISGNTIYF	TGTGCCATCAGTGAAGGGGACATCTCTGGAAACACCATATATTTT
-	TRBV28	-	TRBJ2-6	CASRVTSANVLTF	TGTGCCAGCAGGGTGACATCGGCCAACGTCCTGACTTTC
-	TRBV9	-	TRBJ2-3	CASSVVGSGLTDTQYF	TGTGCCAGCAGCGTAGTTGGTAGCGGACTCACAGATACGCAGTATTTT
-	TRBV19	TRBD1	TRBJ2-3	CASSIGDRVGDTQYF	TGTGCCAGTAGTATAGGGGACAGGGTTGGGGATACGCAGTATTTT
-	TRBV12-5	-	TRBJ2-7	CASGLARWSEQYF	TGTGCTAGTGGTTTGGCCCGTTGGAGCGAGCAGTACTTC
-	TRBV5-6	-	TRBJ2-7	CASSYDSSYEQYF	TGTGCCAGCAGCTACGACAGCTCCTACGAGCAGTACTTC
-	TRBV5-1	-	TRBJ2-3	CASSLGTSSSTDTQYF	TGCGCCAGCAGCTTGGGAACTAGCTCCAGCACAGATACGCAGTATTTT
-	TRBV21-1	-	TRBJ2-7	CASSAPGTGEDEQYF	TGTGCCAGCAGCGCTCCAGGGACAGGGGAGGACGAGCAGTACTTC
-	TRBV5-4	TRBD2	TRBJ2-1	CASSLQAGGRDEQFF	TGTGCCAGCAGCCTCCAGGCGGGAGGGCGGGATGAGCAGTTCTTC
-	TRBV7-9	-	TRBJ2-1	CASSLAGLDNEQFF	TGTGCCAGCAGCTTAGCGGGTCTAGACAATGAGCAGTTCTTC
-	TRBV2	-	TRBJ2-1	CASSGAVGGSYNEQFF	TGTGCCAGCAGTGGGGCTGTTGGAGGCTCCTACAATGAGCAGTTCTTC
few	TRBV19	TRBD1	TRBJ1-3	CASSTQDRAGNTIYF	TGTGCCAGTAGTACCCAGGACAGGGCTGGAAACACCATATATTTT
-	TRBV6-5	TRBD1	TRBJ1-3	CASVGQGTSGNTIYF	TGTGCCAGCGTGGGACAGGGGACCTCTGGAAACACCATATATTTT
-	TRBV9	-	TRBJ1-4	CASSVDSLANEKLFF	TGTGCCAGCAGCGTAGACTCCCTGGCTAATGAAAAACTGTTTTTT
-	TRBV12-3/TRBV12-4	-	TRBJ2-6	CASTSSGANVLTF	TGTGCCAGCACCAGCTCTGGGGCCAACGTCCTGACTTTC
-	TRBV28	-	TRBJ1-5	CASSFLLPSAQHF	TGTGCCAGCAGTTTTTTGTTACCGTCGGCCCAGCATTTT
-	TRBV4-1	-	TRBJ1-2	CASSQDSGRYYGYTF	TGCGCCAGCAGCCAAGATTCCGGCAGGTACTATGGCTACACCTTC
-	TRBV7-2	TRBD2	TRBJ2-5	CASSLAPGLAGFQETQYF	TGTGCCAGCAGCTTAGCGCCCGGACTAGCGGGATTCCAAGAGACCCAGTACTTC
once	TRBV11-3	-	TRBJ2-5	CASSLWQGRRQETQYF	TGTGCCAGCAGCTTATGGCAGGGCCGTCGTCAAGAGACCCAGTACTTC
-	TRBV7-6	-	TRBJ1-5	CASSRQTNQPQHF	TGTGCCAGCAGCCGACAGACAAATCAGCCCCAGCATTTT
-	TRBV3-1/TRBV3-2	TRBD1	TRBJ1-6	CASSSGTGESPLHF	TGTGCCAGCAGCTCCGGGACAGGGGAGTCACCCCTCCACTTT
-	TRBV15	TRBD2	TRBJ2-3	CATSREGGGTDTQYF	TGTGCCACCAGCAGAGAGGGAGGGGGCACAGATACGCAGTATTTT
many	TRBV13	TRBD2	TRBJ2-1	CASSPWALAGNEQFF	TGTGCCAGCAGCCCATGGGCACTAGCGGGAAATGAGCAGTTCTTC
-	TRBV5-6	-	TRBJ1-5	CASSMANQPQHF	TGTGCCAGCAGCATGGCGAATCAGCCCCAGCATTTT
many	TRBV28	-	TRBJ2-2	CASRWRRDTGELFF	TGTGCCAGCAGATGGAGGAGGGACACCGGGGAGCTGTTTTTT
-	TRBV18	-	TRBJ1-2	CASSPPSYGYTF	TGTGCCAGCTCACCACCGAGTTATGGCTACACCTTC
-	TRBV29-1	TRBD1	TRBJ1-2	CSVSGTGLYGYTF	TGCAGCGTCTCCGGGACAGGTCTCTATGGCTACACCTTC
-	TRBV14	TRBD2	TRBJ2-5	CASSQDNPGGPQTQYF	TGTGCCAGCAGCCAAGATAATCCGGGGGGGCCACAGACCCAGTACTTC
-	TRBV7-6	-	TRBJ2-2	CASSLALTSAGAGELFF	TGTGCCAGCAGCTTAGCGCTTACTAGTGCTGGGGCCGGGGAGCTGTTTTTT
-	TRBV11-2	-	TRBJ2-2	CASSLWARNTGELFF	TGTGCCAGCAGCTTATGGGCCAGGAACACCGGGGAGCTGTTTTTT
-	TRBV3-1/TRBV3-2	-	TRBJ1-2	CASSQMSTGLSGYTF	TGTGCCAGCAGCCAAATGTCCACAGGGCTTTCTGGCTACACCTTC
-	TRBV29-1	TRBD1	TRBJ1-6	CSVGDRADSPLHF	TGCAGCGTTGGGGACAGGGCTGATTCACCCCTCCACTTT